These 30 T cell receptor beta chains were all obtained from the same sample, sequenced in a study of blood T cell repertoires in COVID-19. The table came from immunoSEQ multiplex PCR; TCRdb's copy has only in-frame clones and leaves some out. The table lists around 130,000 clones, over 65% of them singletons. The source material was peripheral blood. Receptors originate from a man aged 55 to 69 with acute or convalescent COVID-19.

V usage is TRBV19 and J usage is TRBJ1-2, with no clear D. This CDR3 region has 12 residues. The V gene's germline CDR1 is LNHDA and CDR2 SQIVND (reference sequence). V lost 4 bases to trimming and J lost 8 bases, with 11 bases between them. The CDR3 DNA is TGTGCCAGTAGTACCCGGGTGAGGGGCTACACCTTC. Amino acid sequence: CASSTRVRGYTF.

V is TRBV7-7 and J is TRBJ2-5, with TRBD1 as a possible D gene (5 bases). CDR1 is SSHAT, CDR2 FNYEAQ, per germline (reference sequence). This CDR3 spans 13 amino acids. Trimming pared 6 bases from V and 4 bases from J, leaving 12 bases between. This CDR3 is CASSSPGRETQYF. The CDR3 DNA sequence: TGTGCCAGCAGTAGTCCAGGGCGAGAGACCCAGTACTTC.

The CDR3 sequence: CASSLTPRSNEQFF. CDR3 DNA: TGTGCCAGCAGTTTAACGCCGAGGTCGAATGAGCAGTTCTTC. The V gene is TRBV28, the J gene TRBJ2-1; D is unclear. The CDR3 loop spans 14 amino acids. The germline V and J ends were trimmed by 2 bases and 7 bases, with 12 bases remaining between them. Germline V gives CDR1 MDHEN, CDR2 SYDVKM.

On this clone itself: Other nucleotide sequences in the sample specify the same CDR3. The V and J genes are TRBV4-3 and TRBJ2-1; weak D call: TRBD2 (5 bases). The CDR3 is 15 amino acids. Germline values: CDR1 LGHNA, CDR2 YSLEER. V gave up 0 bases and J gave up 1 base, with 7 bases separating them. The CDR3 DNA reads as TGCGCCAGCAGCCAAGATACGGGATCCTACAATGAGCAGTTCTTC. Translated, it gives CASSQDTGSYNEQFF.

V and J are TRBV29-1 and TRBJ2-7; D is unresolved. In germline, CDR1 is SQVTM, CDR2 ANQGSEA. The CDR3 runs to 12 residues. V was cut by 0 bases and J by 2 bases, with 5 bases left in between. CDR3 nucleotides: TGCAGCGTTGAAGACAGGCCCTACGAGCAGTACTTC. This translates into CSVEDRPYEQYF.

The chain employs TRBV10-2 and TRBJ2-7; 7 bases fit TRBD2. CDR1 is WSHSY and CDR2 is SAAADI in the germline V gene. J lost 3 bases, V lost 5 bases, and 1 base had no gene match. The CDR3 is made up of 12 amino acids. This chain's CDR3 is CASSSSGYEQYF. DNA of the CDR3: TGCGCCAGCAGTTCTAGCGGCTACGAGCAGTACTTC.

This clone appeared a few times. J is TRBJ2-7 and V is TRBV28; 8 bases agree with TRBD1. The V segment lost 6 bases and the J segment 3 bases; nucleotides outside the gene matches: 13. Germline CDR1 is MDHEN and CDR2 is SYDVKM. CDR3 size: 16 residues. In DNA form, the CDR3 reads TGTGCCAGCAGATCCCTGAGGGACAGGCATAACTACGAGCAGTACTTC. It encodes CASRSLRDRHNYEQYF. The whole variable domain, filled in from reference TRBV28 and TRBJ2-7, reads DVKVTQSSRYLVKRTGEKVFLECVQDMDHENMFWYRQDPGLGLRLIYFSYDVKMKEKGDIPEGYSVSREKKERFSLILESASTNQTSMYLCASRSLRDRHNYEQYFGPGTRLTVT.

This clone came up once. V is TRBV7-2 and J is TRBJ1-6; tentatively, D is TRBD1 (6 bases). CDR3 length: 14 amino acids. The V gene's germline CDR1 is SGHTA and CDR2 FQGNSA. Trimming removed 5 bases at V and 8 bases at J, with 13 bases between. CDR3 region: CASSTQGYDSPLHF. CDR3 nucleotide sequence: TGTGCCAGCAGCACACAGGGTTATGATTCACCCCTCCACTTT.

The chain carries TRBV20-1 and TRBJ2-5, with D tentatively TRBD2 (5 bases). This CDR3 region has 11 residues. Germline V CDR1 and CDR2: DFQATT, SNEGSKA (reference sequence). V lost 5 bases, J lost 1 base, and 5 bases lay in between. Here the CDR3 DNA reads TGCAGTGCTGAGGGCCAAGAGACCCAGTACTTC. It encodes CSAEGQETQYF.

CDR3 loop: CASRQGTQYF. The CDR3 bases are TGTGCCAGCCGGCAGGGGACCCAGTACTTC. The chain employs TRBV18 and TRBJ2-5; D may be TRBD1 (5 bases). This CDR3 has 10 residues. Per the germline V gene, CDR1 is KGHSH and CDR2 is LQKENI. V lost 8 bases and J 7 bases, leaving 8 bases between the germline ends.

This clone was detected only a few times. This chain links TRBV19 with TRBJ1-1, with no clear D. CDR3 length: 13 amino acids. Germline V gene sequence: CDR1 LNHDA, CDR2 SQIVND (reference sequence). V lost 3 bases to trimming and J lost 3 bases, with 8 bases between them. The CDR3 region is CASSILSHTEAFF. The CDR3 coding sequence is TGTGCCAGTAGTATTTTATCCCACACTGAAGCTTTCTTT.

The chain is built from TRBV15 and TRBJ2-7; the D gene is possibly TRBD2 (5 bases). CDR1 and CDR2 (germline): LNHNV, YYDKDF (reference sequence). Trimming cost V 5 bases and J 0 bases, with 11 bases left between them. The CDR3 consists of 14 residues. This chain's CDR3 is CATSPDSNSYEQYF. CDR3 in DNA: TGTGCCACCAGCCCGGACTCCAACTCCTACGAGCAGTACTTC.

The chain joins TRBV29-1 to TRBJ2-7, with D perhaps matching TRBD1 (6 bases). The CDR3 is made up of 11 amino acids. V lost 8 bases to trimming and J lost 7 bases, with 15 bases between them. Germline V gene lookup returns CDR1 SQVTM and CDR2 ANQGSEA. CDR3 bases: TGCAGCTTTTCCAGGGGTGGTGAGCAGTACTTC. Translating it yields CSFSRGGEQYF.

CDR3 nucleotide sequence: TGTGCCAGCAGGCGCCGAGGGAGCGGTGCAGATACGCAGTATTTT. This codes for CASRRRGSGADTQYF. The V gene is TRBV6-6, the J gene TRBJ2-3, with D perhaps TRBD2 (5 bases). This CDR3 has 15 amino acids. Germline CDR1 reads MNHNY; CDR2 reads SVGAGI (reference sequence). The V gene lost 6 bases and the J gene lost 4 bases, with 17 bases spanning the gap.

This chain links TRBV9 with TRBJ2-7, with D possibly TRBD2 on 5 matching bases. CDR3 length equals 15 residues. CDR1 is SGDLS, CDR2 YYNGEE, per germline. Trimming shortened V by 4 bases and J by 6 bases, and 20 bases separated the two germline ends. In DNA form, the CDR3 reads TGTGCCAGCAGCCCATCGGACTCCTTTCTTTTCGAGCAGTACTTC. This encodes CASSPSDSFLFEQYF.

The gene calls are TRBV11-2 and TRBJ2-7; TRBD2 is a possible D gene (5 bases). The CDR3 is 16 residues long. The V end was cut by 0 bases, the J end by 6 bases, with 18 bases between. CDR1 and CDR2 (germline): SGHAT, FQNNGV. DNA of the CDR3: TGTGCCAGCAGCTTAGAAGTAGGGAGCGCCCGCCGCGAGCAGTACTTC. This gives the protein CASSLEVGSARREQYF. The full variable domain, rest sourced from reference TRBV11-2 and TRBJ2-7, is EAGVAQSPRYKIIEKRQSVAFWCNPISGHATLYWYQQILGQGPKLLIQFQNNGVVDDSQLPKDRFSAERLKGVDSTLKIQPAKLEDSAVYLCASSLEVGSARREQYFGPGTRLTVT.

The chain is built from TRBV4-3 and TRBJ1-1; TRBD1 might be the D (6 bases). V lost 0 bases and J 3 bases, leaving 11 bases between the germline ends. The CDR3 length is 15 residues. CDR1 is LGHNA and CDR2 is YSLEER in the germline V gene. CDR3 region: CASSQDQGGDTEAFF. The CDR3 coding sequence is TGCGCCAGCAGCCAAGATCAAGGGGGGGACACTGAAGCTTTCTTT.

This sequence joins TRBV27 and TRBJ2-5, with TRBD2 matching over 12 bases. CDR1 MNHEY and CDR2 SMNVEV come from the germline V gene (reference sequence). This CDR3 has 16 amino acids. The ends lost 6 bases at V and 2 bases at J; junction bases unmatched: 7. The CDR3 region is CASRASGRGTQETQYF. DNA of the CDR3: TGTGCCAGCAGGGCTAGCGGGAGGGGGACACAAGAGACCCAGTACTTC.

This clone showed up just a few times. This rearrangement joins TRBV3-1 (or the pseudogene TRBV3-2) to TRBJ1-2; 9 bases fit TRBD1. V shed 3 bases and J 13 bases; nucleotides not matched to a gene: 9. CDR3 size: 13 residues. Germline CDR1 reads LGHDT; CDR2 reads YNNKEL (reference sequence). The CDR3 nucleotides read TGTGCCAGCAGCCAGTCCCATGGACAGGGGTTCACCTTC. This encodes CASSQSHGQGFTF.

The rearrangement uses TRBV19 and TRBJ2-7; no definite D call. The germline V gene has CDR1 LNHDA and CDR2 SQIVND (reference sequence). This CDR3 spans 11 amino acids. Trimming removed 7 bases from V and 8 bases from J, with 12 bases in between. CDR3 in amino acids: CASTLLGQQYF. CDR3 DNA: TGTGCCAGTACCCTGCTAGGTCAGCAGTACTTC.

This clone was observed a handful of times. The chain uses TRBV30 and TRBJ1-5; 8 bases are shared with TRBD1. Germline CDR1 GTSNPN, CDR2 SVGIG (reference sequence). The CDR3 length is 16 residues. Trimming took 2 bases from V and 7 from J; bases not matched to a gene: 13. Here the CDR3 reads CAWSPRTGRVEQPQHF. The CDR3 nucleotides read TGTGCCTGGAGTCCCAGGACAGGGCGAGTGGAGCAGCCCCAGCATTTT.

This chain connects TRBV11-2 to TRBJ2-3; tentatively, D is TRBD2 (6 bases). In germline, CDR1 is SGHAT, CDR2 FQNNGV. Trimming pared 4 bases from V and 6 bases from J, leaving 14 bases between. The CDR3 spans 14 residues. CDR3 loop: CASSSWDSGDTQYF. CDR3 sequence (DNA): TGTGCCAGCAGCTCCTGGGACTCCGGGGATACGCAGTATTTT.

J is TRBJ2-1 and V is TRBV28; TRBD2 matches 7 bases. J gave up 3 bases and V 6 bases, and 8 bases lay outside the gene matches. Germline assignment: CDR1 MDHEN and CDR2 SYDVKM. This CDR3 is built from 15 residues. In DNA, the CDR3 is TGTGCCAGCAGCCCGACGGGGGAGGGCTACAATGAGCAGTTCTTC. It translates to CASSPTGEGYNEQFF.

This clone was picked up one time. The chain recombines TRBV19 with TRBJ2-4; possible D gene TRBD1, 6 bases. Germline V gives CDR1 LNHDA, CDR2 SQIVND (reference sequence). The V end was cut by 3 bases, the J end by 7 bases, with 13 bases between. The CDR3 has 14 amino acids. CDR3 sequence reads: CASSMGALGNIQYF. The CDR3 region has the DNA TGTGCCAGTAGTATGGGGGCCCTGGGGAACATTCAGTACTTC.

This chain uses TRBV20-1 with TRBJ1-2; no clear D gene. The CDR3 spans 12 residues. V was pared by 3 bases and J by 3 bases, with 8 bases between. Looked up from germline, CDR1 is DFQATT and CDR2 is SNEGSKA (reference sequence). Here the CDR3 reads CSASRRDYGYTF. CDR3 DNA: TGCAGTGCTAGTAGGCGGGACTATGGCTACACCTTC.

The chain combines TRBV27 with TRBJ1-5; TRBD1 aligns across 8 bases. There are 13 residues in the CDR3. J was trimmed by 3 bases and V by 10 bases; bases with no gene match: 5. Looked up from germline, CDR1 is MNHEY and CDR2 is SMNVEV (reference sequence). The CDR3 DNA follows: TGTGCCACCGCGGACAGGGTCAATCAGCCCCAGCATTTT. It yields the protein CATADRVNQPQHF.

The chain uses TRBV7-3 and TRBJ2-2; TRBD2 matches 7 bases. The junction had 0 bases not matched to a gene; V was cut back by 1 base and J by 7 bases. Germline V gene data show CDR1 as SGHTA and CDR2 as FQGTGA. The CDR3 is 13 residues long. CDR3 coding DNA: TGTGCCAGCAGCTTAAGCGGGAGCGGGGAGCTGTTTTTT. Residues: CASSLSGSGELFF.

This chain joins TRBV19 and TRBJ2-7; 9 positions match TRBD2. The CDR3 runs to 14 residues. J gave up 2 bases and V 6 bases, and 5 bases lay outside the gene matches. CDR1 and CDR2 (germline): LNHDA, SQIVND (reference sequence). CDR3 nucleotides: TGTGCCAGTAGCCTTAGCGGGAGCCCCTACGAGCAGTACTTC. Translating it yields CASSLSGSPYEQYF.

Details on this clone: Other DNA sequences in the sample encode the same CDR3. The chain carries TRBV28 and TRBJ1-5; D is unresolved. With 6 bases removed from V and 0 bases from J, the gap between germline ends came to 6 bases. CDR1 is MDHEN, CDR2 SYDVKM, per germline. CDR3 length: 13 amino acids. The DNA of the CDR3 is TGTGCCAGCAGACGGGATAGCAATCAGCCCCAGCATTTT. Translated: CASRRDSNQPQHF. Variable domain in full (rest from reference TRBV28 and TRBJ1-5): DVKVTQSSRYLVKRTGEKVFLECVQDMDHENMFWYRQDPGLGLRLIYFSYDVKMKEKGDIPEGYSVSREKKERFSLILESASTNQTSMYLCASRRDSNQPQHFGDGTRLSIL.

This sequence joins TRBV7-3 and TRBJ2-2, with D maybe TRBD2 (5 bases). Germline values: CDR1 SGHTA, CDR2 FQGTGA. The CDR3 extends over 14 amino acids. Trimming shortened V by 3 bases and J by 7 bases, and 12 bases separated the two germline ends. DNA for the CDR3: TGTGCCAGCAGCTTTGGACTCCTCGGCGGGGAGCTGTTTTTT. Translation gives CASSFGLLGGELFF.